The 14 T cell receptor beta chains presented below share a single source sample, sequenced in a study of blood T cell repertoires in COVID-19. TCRdb's table, derived via immunoSEQ multiplex PCR, lists solely in-frame clones and lacks some. The sample holds 200,000 to 250,000 clones, around 80% seen once. The sample taken for sequencing was peripheral blood. Receptors were obtained from a woman aged 40 to 55 with acute or convalescent COVID-19.

This rearrangement joins TRBV28 to TRBJ2-1; D call uncertain. This CDR3 has 14 residues. V was pared by 2 bases and J by 0 bases, with 5 bases between. Germline assignment: CDR1 MDHEN and CDR2 SYDVKM. Here the CDR3 reads CASSLPGSYNEQFF. CDR3 nucleotide sequence: TGTGCCAGCAGTTTACCGGGCTCCTACAATGAGCAGTTCTTC.

The rearrangement links TRBV5-1 to TRBJ1-6; perhaps TRBD1 as D (6 bases). The CDR3 is 13 residues long. Germline-derived CDR1 and CDR2 are SGHRS and YFSETQ. V dropped 1 base and J dropped 10 bases, with 9 bases sitting between them. The CDR3 sequence is CASSLSGVSPLHF. CDR3 sequence (DNA): TGCGCCAGCAGCTTGTCAGGGGTCTCACCCCTCCACTTT.

The chain combines TRBV9 with TRBJ2-2; D may be TRBD2 (5 bases). V lost 4 bases to trimming and J lost 7 bases, with 20 bases between them. The CDR3 totals 16 residues. Germline CDR1 reads SGDLS; CDR2 reads YYNGEE. The CDR3: CASSPQSGFGVGELFF. The CDR3 region has the DNA TGTGCCAGCAGCCCCCAATCGGGGTTCGGGGTCGGGGAGCTGTTTTTT.

The sample holds a few counts of this clone. The chain combines TRBV4-3 with TRBJ2-3, with D tentatively TRBD1 (6 bases). CDR3 length: 14 residues. Between the trimmed V and J ends, which lost 0 bases and 8 bases, there was a span of 12 bases. The germline CDR1 and CDR2 sequences are LGHNA and YSLEER. CDR3 sequence reads: CASSQDWGQGTQYF. For the CDR3, the DNA is TGCGCCAGCAGCCAAGATTGGGGGCAAGGTACGCAGTATTTT.

V gene TRBV6-2 or TRBV6-3 combines with J gene TRBJ2-7; 8 bases map to TRBD2. CDR3 size: 19 residues. The germline V gene has CDR1 MNHEY and CDR2 SVGEGT. V dropped 7 bases and J dropped 1; count of bases not matched to a gene: 21. The CDR3 here is CASTPDRLAGPLQSYEQYF. CDR3 coding DNA: TGTGCCAGCACCCCGGATCGGCTAGCGGGCCCATTGCAGTCCTACGAGCAGTACTTC.

This clone came up once. Written as DNA, the CDR3 is TGTGCCACCAGTGATGCTAATCCGGGACAGGTCATAGAAGCTTTCTTT. Its translation: CATSDANPGQVIEAFF. This chain connects TRBV24-1 to TRBJ1-1; TRBD1 matches 8 bases. V was clipped by 3 bases and J by 8 bases; unmatched bases: 13. CDR1 KGHDR and CDR2 SFDVKD come from the germline V gene. The CDR3 extends over 16 amino acids.

The CDR3 DNA reads TGTGCCAGCAGTTCCCTCGGGGGGCCCAATGAGCAGTTCTTC. Translated, it gives CASSSLGGPNEQFF. This chain joins TRBV6-5 and TRBJ2-1, with D possibly matching TRBD2 (7 bases). CDR3 length: 14 residues. Trimming shortened V by 4 bases and J by 6 bases, and 13 bases separated the two germline ends. CDR1 and CDR2 (germline): MNHEY, SVGAGI.

This clone was observed a single time. The chain is built from TRBV19 and TRBJ1-1, with D maybe TRBD1 (6 bases). Trimming cost V 4 bases and J 5 bases, with 14 bases left between them. There are 14 residues in the CDR3. CDR1 is LNHDA, CDR2 SQIVND, per germline (reference sequence). The CDR3 sequence is CASSKGGDGTEAFF. CDR3 bases: TGTGCCAGTAGTAAAGGGGGGGACGGGACTGAAGCTTTCTTT. The variable domain in full, completed from reference TRBV19 and TRBJ1-1, reads DGGITQSPKYLFRKEGQNVTLSCEQNLNHDAMYWYRQDPGQGLRLIYYSQIVNDFQKGDIAEGYSVSREKKESFPLTVTSAQKNPTAFYLCASSKGGDGTEAFFGQGTRLTVV.

The V call is TRBV5-6, the J call TRBJ2-5; possibly TRBD2 for D (6 bases). Germline V lookup: CDR1 SGHDT, CDR2 YYEEEE. V lost 6 bases and J 3 bases, leaving 12 bases between the germline ends. This CDR3 has 13 amino acids. The CDR3 sequence is CASIRLGEETQYF. In nucleotides, the CDR3 is TGTGCCAGCATCAGACTAGGAGAAGAGACCCAGTACTTC.

The chain employs TRBV4-1 and TRBJ1-3; D possibly corresponds to TRBD1 (6 bases). CDR1 MGHRA and CDR2 YSYEKL come from the germline V gene. V was trimmed by 3 bases and J by 1 base, leaving 22 bases between them. The length of the CDR3 is 19 residues. The DNA for the CDR3 is TGCGCCAGCAGCCAGGATGCCGAACAGGGTTTTGGTTCTGGAAACACCATATATTTT. It specifies CASSQDAEQGFGSGNTIYF.

The chain joins TRBV5-1 to TRBJ2-1; 8 bases match TRBD1. From germline, CDR1 is SGHRS and CDR2 YFSETQ. Trimming cost V 1 base and J 6 bases; bases outside gene matches: 9. The CDR3 has 16 amino acids. The CDR3 reads CASSLSWQGAFNEQFF. Written as DNA, the CDR3 is TGCGCCAGCAGCTTGTCTTGGCAGGGGGCATTCAATGAGCAGTTCTTC.

This clone was picked up a small number of times. The chain carries TRBV6-5 and TRBJ2-1; 11 positions agree with TRBD2. Germline assignment: CDR1 MNHEY and CDR2 SVGAGI. This CDR3 spans 15 amino acids. V dropped 6 bases and J dropped 10; count of bases not matched to a gene: 11. CDR3 loop: CASSLLAGDHWEQFF. DNA of the CDR3: TGTGCCAGCAGCCTACTAGCGGGGGATCATTGGGAGCAGTTCTTC.

This clone was seen only once. The gene calls are TRBV10-3 and TRBJ1-6; the D is unclear. V shed 2 bases and J shed 7 bases, with 9 bases lying between them. CDR1 and CDR2 (germline): ENHRY, SYGVKD. The CDR3 spans 14 residues. The CDR3 loop is CAISELGRNSPLHF. CDR3 bases: TGTGCCATCAGTGAGCTAGGTAGGAATTCACCCCTCCACTTT.

The genes are TRBV5-6 and TRBJ2-1; tentative D call: TRBD2 (6 bases). Deletions cut 4 bases from V and 2 bases from J, with 13 bases between. CDR1 is SGHDT and CDR2 is YYEEEE in the germline V gene. This CDR3 has 15 amino acids. CDR3 loop: CASSTWGVPYNEQFF. Written as DNA, the CDR3 is TGTGCCAGCAGCACCTGGGGGGTACCCTACAATGAGCAGTTCTTC.